The 13 T cell receptor beta chains listed next were all sequenced from one sample in a study of T cells in Graves' hyperthyroidism and ophthalmopathy. From RNA transcripts, TCR beta CDR3 regions were amplified. A set of HTBI primers served as the primers for a first-round RT-PCR of the TCR CDR3. Each CDR3 protein gets one entry after TCRdb re-called the multiplex PCR reads with MiXCR. The repertoire holds more than 350,000 distinct CDR3 sequences, about 15% seen once, with 30% to 40% in the top ten. The sequencing input was blood. The receptor source for this set is a woman in her twenties or thirties with Graves' hyperthyroidism that later progressed to Graves' ophthalmopathy.

This clonotype was found a few times. This chain connects TRBV7-2 to TRBJ1-2; D unclear. CDR1 is SGHTA and CDR2 is FQGNSA in the germline V gene. This CDR3 spans 14 amino acids. The V end lost 5 bases, the J end lost 2 bases, and 12 bases lay between the germline ends. CDR3 in amino acids: CASSAKGVNYGYTF. The CDR3 DNA sequence: TGTGCCAGCAGCGCGAAGGGAGTAAACTATGGCTACACCTTC.

This clonotype appeared a few times. V and J are TRBV15 and TRBJ1-2; no clear D gene. The CDR3 spans 16 residues. V was trimmed by 3 bases and J by 6 bases, leaving 20 bases between them. Germline V gene data show CDR1 as LNHNV and CDR2 as YYDKDF (reference sequence). The CDR3 region is CATSRTSTEDVDGYTF. The DNA of the CDR3 is TGTGCCACCAGCAGGACTTCGACGGAGGATGTTGATGGCTACACCTTC. Based on the CDR3 plus reference TRBV15 and TRBJ1-2, the full variable domain is DAMVIQNPRYQVTQFGKPVTLSCSQTLNHNVMYWYQQKSSQAPKLLFHYYDKDFNNEADTPDNFQSRRPNTSFCFLDIRSPGLGDTAMYLCATSRTSTEDVDGYTFGSGTRLTVV.

This clonotype was detected only a few times. The rearrangement links TRBV20-1 to TRBJ1-1, with D maybe TRBD1 (6 bases). V lost 6 bases and J lost 0, with 14 bases in between. The germline gives CDR1 DFQATT, CDR2 SNEGSKA (reference sequence). The CDR3 contains 14 residues. The CDR3 nucleotides read TGCAGTGCCAAGAGGGGGAATATGAACACTGAAGCTTTCTTT. It specifies CSAKRGNMNTEAFF.

This clonotype appeared a few times. A much larger clone sits a single nucleotide away, making a read error possible. This chain connects TRBV3-1 to TRBJ2-2; the D is unclear. This CDR3 has 16 amino acids. CDR1 is LGHDT and CDR2 is YNNKEL in the germline V gene (reference sequence). The CDR3, as DNA: TGTGCCGGCAGCCAAGATCTGCGGCGGAACACCGGGGAGCTGTTTTTT. The encoded protein is CAGSQDLRRNTGELFF.

Details on this clonotype: Because the CDR3 is missing its conserved closing phenylalanine or tryptophan, this is likely a read error. This chain joins TRBV7-2 and TRBJ1-5; D gene unclear. Germline-derived CDR1 and CDR2 are SGHTA and FQGNSA. Trimming cost V 0 bases and J 7 bases, with 19 bases left between them. This CDR3 is built from 17 residues. The CDR3 loop is CASSLALTGGVGQPQHV. CDR3 bases: TGTGCCAGCAGCTTAGCGCTAACGGGAGGAGTTGGGCAGCCCCAGCATGTT.

This clonotype occurred a few times. The chain is built from TRBV7-9 and TRBJ2-7; D gene uncertain. Trimming removed 0 bases from V and 0 bases from J, with 15 bases in between. The length of the CDR3 is 17 residues. The germline V gene has CDR1 SEHNR and CDR2 FQNEAQ (reference sequence). CDR3 bases: TGTGCCAGCAGCTTAGCATCTCGCGGAGCGAGCTCCTACGAGCAGTACTTC. Its protein is CASSLASRGASSYEQYF.

CDR3 loop: CASSPRQAGGYCGTQYF. CDR3 in DNA: TGTGCCAGCAGCCCCCGGCAGGCAGGGGGCTATTGTGGGACCCAGTACTTC. The rearrangement links TRBV6-1 to TRBJ2-5; 8 bases map to TRBD1. Looked up from germline, CDR1 is MNHNS and CDR2 is SASEGT. This CDR3 has 17 amino acids. The J segment lost 7 bases and the V segment lost 6 bases, leaving 19 bases of the junction unmatched.

The chain has TRBV28 and TRBJ2-7; D gene unclear. This CDR3 has 12 amino acids. V was trimmed by 10 bases and J by 2 bases, leaving 12 bases between them. Germline V gene lookup returns CDR1 MDHEN and CDR2 SYDVKM. The CDR3 reads CATSYTTYEQYF. In DNA, the CDR3 is TGTGCCACTTCGTACACTACCTACGAGCAGTACTTC. The whole variable domain, remainder taken from reference TRBV28 and TRBJ2-7, is DVKVTQSSRYLVKRTGEKVFLECVQDMDHENMFWYRQDPGLGLRLIYFSYDVKMKEKGDIPEGYSVSREKKERFSLILESASTNQTSMYLCATSYTTYEQYFGPGTRLTVT.

A few counts support this clonotype. This chain connects TRBV27 to TRBJ2-2; 7 bases agree with TRBD1. This CDR3 is 13 amino acids long. V lost 10 bases, J lost 6 bases, and 8 bases stayed unmatched. Germline CDR1 reads MNHEY; CDR2 reads SMNVEV (reference sequence). CDR3 sequence: CATRDSGSGELFF. As DNA, the CDR3 is TGTGCCACCCGGGACAGTGGCTCCGGGGAGCTGTTTTTT.

The V call is TRBV7-9, the J call TRBJ1-2, with a weak D call TRBD1 (5 bases). Germline lookup yields CDR1 SEHNR and CDR2 FQNEAQ (reference sequence). The V gene lost 6 bases and the J gene lost 2 bases, with 22 bases spanning the gap. This CDR3 region has 17 residues. The CDR3 coding sequence is TGTGCCAGCAGGACAACCCAGACAGAACAGACGAACTATGGCTACACCTTC. Protein product: CASRTTQTEQTNYGYTF. Supplemented by reference TRBV7-9 and TRBJ1-2, the full variable domain reads DTGVSQNPRHKITKRGQNVTFRCDPISEHNRLYWYRQTLGQGPEFLTYFQNEAQLEKSRLLSDRFSAERPKGSFSTLEIQRTEQGDSAMYLCASRTTQTEQTNYGYTFGSGTRLTVV.

The genes are TRBV9 and TRBJ2-3, with D possibly TRBD1 on 5 matching bases. V lost 0 bases and J 2 bases, leaving 7 bases between the germline ends. This CDR3 region has 14 residues. Per the germline V gene, CDR1 is SGDLS and CDR2 is YYNGEE. The DNA of the CDR3 is TGTGCCAGCAGCGTAGCAGGGTCCACAGATACGCAGTATTTT. It is translated as CASSVAGSTDTQYF.

This clonotype was recorded at least ten times. This chain connects TRBV27 to TRBJ1-5; D gene unclear. The CDR3 sequence is 15 residues long. V shed 2 bases and J shed 2 bases, with 10 bases lying between them. From germline, CDR1 is MNHEY and CDR2 SMNVEV (reference sequence). CDR3 loop: CASSLGREGNQPQHF. CDR3 sequence (DNA): TGTGCCAGCAGTTTAGGGAGGGAGGGCAATCAGCCCCAGCATTTT.

This clonotype was detected ten times or more. The chain has TRBV30 and TRBJ2-3; TRBD1 matches 9 bases. This CDR3 region has 15 residues. CDR1 and CDR2 from the germline V gene are GTSNPN and SVGIG (reference sequence). J lost 3 bases, V lost 4 bases, and 8 bases had no gene match. This CDR3 reads CAWTGTGSGTDTQYF. CDR3 sequence (DNA): TGTGCCTGGACCGGGACAGGGAGTGGTACAGATACGCAGTATTTT.